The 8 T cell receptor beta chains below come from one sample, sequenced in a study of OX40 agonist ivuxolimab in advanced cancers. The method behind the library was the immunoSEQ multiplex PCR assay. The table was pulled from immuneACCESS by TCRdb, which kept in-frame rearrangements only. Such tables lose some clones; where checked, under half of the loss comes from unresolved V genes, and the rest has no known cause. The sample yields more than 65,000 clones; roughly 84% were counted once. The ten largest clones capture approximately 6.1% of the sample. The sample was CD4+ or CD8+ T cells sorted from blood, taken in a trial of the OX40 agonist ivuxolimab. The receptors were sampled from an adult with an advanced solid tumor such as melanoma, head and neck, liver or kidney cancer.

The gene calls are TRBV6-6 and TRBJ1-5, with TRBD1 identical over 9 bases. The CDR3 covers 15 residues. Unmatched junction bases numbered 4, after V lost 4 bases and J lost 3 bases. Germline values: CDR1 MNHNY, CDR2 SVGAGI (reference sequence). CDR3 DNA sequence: TGTGCCAGCAGTTTAGGGACAGGGAACAATCAGCCCCAGCATTTT. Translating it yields CASSLGTGNNQPQHF.

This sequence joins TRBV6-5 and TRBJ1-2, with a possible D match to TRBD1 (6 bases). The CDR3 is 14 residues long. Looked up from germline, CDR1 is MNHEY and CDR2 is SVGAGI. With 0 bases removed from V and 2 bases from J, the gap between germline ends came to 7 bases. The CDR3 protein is CASSYSQGNYGYTF. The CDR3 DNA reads TGTGCCAGCAGTTACTCGCAGGGGAACTATGGCTACACCTTC.

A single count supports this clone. The DNA of the CDR3 is TGTGCCAGCAGCTTATTGAGGGCGGCTGAAGCTTTCTTT. It specifies CASSLLRAAEAFF. The genes are TRBV5-5 and TRBJ1-1, with D unclear. The CDR3 is 13 amino acids. Trimming took off 2 bases at V and 6 bases at J, with 11 bases between the two ends. In germline, CDR1 is SGHKS, CDR2 YYEKEE (reference sequence).

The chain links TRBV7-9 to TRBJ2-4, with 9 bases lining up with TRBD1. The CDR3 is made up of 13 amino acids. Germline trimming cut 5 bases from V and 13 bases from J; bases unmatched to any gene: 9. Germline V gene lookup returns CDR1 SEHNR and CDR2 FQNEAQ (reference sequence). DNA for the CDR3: TGTGCCAGCAGCCCCGAGGGACAGGGCAAACAGTACTTC. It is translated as CASSPEGQGKQYF.

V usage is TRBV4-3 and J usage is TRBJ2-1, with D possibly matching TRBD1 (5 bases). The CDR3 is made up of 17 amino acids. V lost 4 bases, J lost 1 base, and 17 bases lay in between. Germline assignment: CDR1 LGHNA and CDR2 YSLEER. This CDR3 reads CASSPKVYRLSYNEQFF. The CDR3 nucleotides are TGCGCCAGCAGCCCCAAGGTATACAGGTTATCCTACAATGAGCAGTTCTTC.

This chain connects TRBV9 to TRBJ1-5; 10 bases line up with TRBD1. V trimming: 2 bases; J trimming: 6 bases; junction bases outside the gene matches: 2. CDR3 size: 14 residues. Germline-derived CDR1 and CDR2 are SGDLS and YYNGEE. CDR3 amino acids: CASSVGQGSQPQHF. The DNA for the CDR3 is TGTGCCAGCAGCGTGGGACAGGGGAGTCAGCCCCAGCATTTT. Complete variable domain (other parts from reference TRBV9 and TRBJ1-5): DSGVTQTPKHLITATGQRVTLRCSPRSGDLSVYWYQQSLDQGLQFLIQYYNGEERAKGNILERFSAQQFPDLHSELNLSSLELGDSALYFCASSVGQGSQPQHFGDGTRLSIL.

DNA for the CDR3: TGTGCCAGCAGCTTGGGTGTGGACCTCAGGGGTGATGGCTACACCTTC. Translated: CASSLGVDLRGDGYTF. This chain connects TRBV7-9 to TRBJ1-2; a possible D gene is TRBD1 (6 bases). CDR1 and CDR2 from the germline V gene are SEHNR and FQNEAQ (reference sequence). The CDR3 totals 16 residues. Trimming took off 3 bases at V and 6 bases at J, with 20 bases between the two ends. Full variable domain (remainder filled in from reference TRBV7-9 and TRBJ1-2): DTGVSQNPRHKITKRGQNVTFRCDPISEHNRLYWYRQTLGQGPEFLTYFQNEAQLEKSRLLSDRFSAERPKGSFSTLEIQRTEQGDSAMYLCASSLGVDLRGDGYTFGSGTRLTVV.

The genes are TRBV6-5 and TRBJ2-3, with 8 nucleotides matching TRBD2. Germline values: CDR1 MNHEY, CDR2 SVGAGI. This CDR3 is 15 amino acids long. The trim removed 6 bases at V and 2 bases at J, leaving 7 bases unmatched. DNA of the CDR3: TGTGCCAGCAGCCCTAGCGGGTACATCACAGATACGCAGTATTTT. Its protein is CASSPSGYITDTQYF.